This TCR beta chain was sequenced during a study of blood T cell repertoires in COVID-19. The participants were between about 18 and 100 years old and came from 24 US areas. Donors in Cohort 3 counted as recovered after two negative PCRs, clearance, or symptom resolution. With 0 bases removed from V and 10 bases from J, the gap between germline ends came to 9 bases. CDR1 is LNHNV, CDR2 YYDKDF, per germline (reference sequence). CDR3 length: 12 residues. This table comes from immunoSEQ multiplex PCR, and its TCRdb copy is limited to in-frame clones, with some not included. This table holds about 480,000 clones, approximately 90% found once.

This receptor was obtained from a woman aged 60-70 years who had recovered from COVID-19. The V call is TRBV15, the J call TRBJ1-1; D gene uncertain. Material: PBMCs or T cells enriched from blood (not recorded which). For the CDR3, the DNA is TGTGCCACCAGCAGAGAGAGCCTAGGAGCTTTCTTT. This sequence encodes CATSRESLGAFF.